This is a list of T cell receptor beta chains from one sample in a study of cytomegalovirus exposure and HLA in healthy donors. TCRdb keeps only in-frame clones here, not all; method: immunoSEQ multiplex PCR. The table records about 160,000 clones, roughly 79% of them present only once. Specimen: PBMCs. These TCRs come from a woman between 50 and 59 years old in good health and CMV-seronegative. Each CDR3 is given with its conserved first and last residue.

CDR3 protein: CASSLSGGGMNTEAFF
J gene: TRBJ1-1
V gene: TRBV28

CDR3 protein: CASSYRLGPEETQYF
J gene: TRBJ2-5
V gene: TRBV7-8

CDR3 protein: CASSGGLSTGTGIYGYTF
J gene: TRBJ1-2
V gene: TRBV6-4

CDR3 protein: CASSEGGGGPQETQYF
J gene: TRBJ2-5
V gene: TRBV2

CDR3 protein: CASSAEGGAFPSSPLHF
J gene: TRBJ1-6
V gene: TRBV11-2

CDR3 protein: CASSLKTGSGNQPQHF
J gene: TRBJ1-5
V gene: TRBV27

CDR3 protein: CASTQGYGPLNTEAFF
J gene: TRBJ1-1
V gene: TRBV7-9

CDR3 protein: CASSYDSSYEQYF
J gene: TRBJ2-7
V gene: TRBV6-6

CDR3 protein: CASSLASRAQGSASPLHF
J gene: TRBJ1-6
V gene: TRBV7-2

CDR3 protein: CASSRVNTGELFF
J gene: TRBJ2-2
V gene: TRBV14

CDR3 protein: CASSDSWDEQFF
J gene: TRBJ2-1
V gene: TRBV28

CDR3 protein: CASSLSFAGGSDEQFF
J gene: TRBJ2-1
V gene: TRBV5-1

CDR3 protein: CASSEGLGETQYF
J gene: TRBJ2-5
V gene: TRBV10-2

CDR3 protein: CASSSGLLAKNIQYF
J gene: TRBJ2-4
V gene: TRBV7-8

CDR3 protein: CASSLALAAYGYTF
J gene: TRBJ1-2
V gene: TRBV7-9

CDR3 protein: CAWSKRSEQFF
J gene: TRBJ2-1
V gene: TRBV30

CDR3 protein: CASSAPGQGVAEAFF
J gene: TRBJ1-1
V gene: TRBV19